The source of this TCR beta chain is a study of blood T cells in healthy people across ages. Study-wide results and limits: Diversity estimates drawn from one million T cells were deemed underestimates. Age showed a roughly linear inverse relationship with TCR beta diversity per million T cells. Strong correlation existed between TCR beta diversity and naive T cell percentage.

There are a few counts of this clonotype. What it binds is not known. The authors ran a second PCR of about 7 to 11 cycles using a sample-barcoded 5' primer and a J-beta primer mix. Samples each returned at least 3 million CDR3-containing paired-end reads. Each CDR3 protein gets one entry after TCRdb re-called the 5' RACE reads with MiXCR. The sample records roughly 1,500,000 distinct CDR3 sequences, roughly 30% being singletons. The sample comprised blood. The clonotype was recovered from a woman between 25 and 40 years old in good health.

CDR3 sequence (DNA): TGTGCCAGCAGCCAAGAAGTCACTAGCTCTGGGGAGCTGTTTTTT. This codes for CASSQEVTSSGELFF. The V gene is TRBV4-2, the J gene TRBJ2-2; TRBD2 might be the D (6 bases). The V end was cut by 0 bases, the J end by 8 bases, with 13 bases between. Germline loops: CDR1 LGHNA, CDR2 YNFKEQ. This CDR3 comprises 15 residues.